The subject of this entry is one T cell receptor beta chain. This sample includes further DNA sequences coding for the same CDR3. Clinical history as reported by participants underpinned cohort assignment. This entry is derived from a study of blood T cell repertoires in COVID-19. Study as a whole: Donors in the United States, Italy and Spain gave samples during acute or convalescent COVID-19.

As handled by the study authors: Amplified reference gene primers provided the basis for estimating nucleated cell counts. Clones were read by immunoSEQ multiplex PCR, and TCRdb kept only the in-frame ones, dropping some. That table is the source of V, J and clone size, and D and trimming were worked out from the DNA. The sample includes 350,000 or so clones, approximately 86% seen only once; the top ten take around 4%. CDR3 length: 14 residues. V was shortened by 2 bases and J by 2 bases, with 7 bases between the two germline ends. Germline loops: CDR1 WSHSY, CDR2 SAAADI. The rearrangement joins TRBV10-2 to TRBJ1-5; no reliable D call. The sample was PBMCs or T cells enriched from blood (not recorded which). The clonotype was recovered from a woman aged 40 to 50 with acute COVID-19. CDR3 sequence reads: CASSETGGNQPQHF. CDR3 in DNA: TGCGCCAGCAGTGAGACCGGGGGCAATCAGCCCCAGCATTTT.